This T cell receptor beta chain was sequenced in a study of tumor and adjacent non-tumor tissue in lung cancer. In this sample, this clonotype turned up once. There are 13 residues in the CDR3. V was trimmed by 3 bases and J by 5 bases, leaving 9 bases between them. Per the germline V gene, CDR1 is SGHDT and CDR2 is YYEEEE. RNA was extracted from bulk tissue without any cell sorting. TCRbeta libraries were built with three rounds of nested PCR, modified from ARM-PCR. MiXCR, applied by TCRdb to the multiplex PCR reads, yields one record per CDR3 protein. The sample contains over 110,000 distinct CDR3 sequences, 60% to 70% of which appear only once.

The sequenced sample consisted of lung tumor tissue. The chain is built from TRBV5-6 and TRBJ1-5; unclear D gene. The source of this sequence is a man aged 55-75 years with small cell lung cancer. The CDR3 here is CASSSHFDQPQHF. The DNA of the CDR3 is TGTGCCAGCAGCTCCCATTTCGATCAGCCCCAGCATTTT.